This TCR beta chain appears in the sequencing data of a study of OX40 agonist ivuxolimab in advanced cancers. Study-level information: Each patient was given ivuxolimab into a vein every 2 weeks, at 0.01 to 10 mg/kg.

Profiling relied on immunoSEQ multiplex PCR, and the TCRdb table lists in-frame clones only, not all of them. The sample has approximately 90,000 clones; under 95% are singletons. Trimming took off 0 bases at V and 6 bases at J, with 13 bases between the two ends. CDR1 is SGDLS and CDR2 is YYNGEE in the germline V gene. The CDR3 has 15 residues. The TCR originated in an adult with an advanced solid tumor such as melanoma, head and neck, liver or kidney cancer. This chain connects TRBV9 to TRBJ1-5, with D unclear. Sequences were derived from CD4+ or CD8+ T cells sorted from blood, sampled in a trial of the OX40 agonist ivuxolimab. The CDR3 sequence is CASSVADSPGQPQHF. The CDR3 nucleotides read TGTGCCAGCAGCGTAGCAGACTCCCCGGGTCAGCCCCAGCATTTT.